This T cell receptor (beta chain) was documented in a study of control samples from healthy donors and cancer patients. This table comes from immunoSEQ multiplex PCR, and its TCRdb copy is limited to in-frame clones, with some not included. The sample carries about 86,000 clones, approximately 95% recorded once. V trimming: 2 bases; J trimming: 5 bases; junction bases outside the gene matches: 2. In germline, CDR1 is MNHNS, CDR2 SASEGT. There are 13 residues in the CDR3. The TCR was taken from a woman under 40 in good health. Sequenced material: blood. This chain joins TRBV6-1 and TRBJ1-2, with TRBD1 matching 7 bases. For the CDR3, the DNA is TGTGCCAGCAGTGAATTGGACAGGTATGGCTACACCTTC. Protein: CASSELDRYGYTF.